One and the same sample provided the 22 T cell receptor beta chains below, sequenced in a study of blood T cell repertoires in COVID-19. Here immunoSEQ multiplex PCR was the method, and the copy in TCRdb shows in-frame clones only, minus some. The sample yields 200,000 to 250,000 clones, 70% to 85% seen once. The specimen sequenced was PBMCs or T cells enriched from blood (not recorded which). These receptors originate from a man aged 35 to 55 who had recovered from COVID-19.

This chain connects TRBV7-9 to TRBJ1-1; TRBD1 is a possible D gene (6 bases). The V end lost 4 bases, the J end lost 3 bases, and 9 bases lay between the germline ends. The CDR3 contains 13 residues. CDR1 is SEHNR and CDR2 is FQNEAQ in the germline V gene (reference sequence). CDR3 sequence reads: CASSSGQYTEAFF. The CDR3 DNA is TGTGCCAGCAGCTCCGGACAGTACACTGAAGCTTTCTTT.

This chain connects TRBV5-1 to TRBJ2-7; 10 positions agree with TRBD2. CDR3 size: 16 residues. CDR1 SGHRS and CDR2 YFSETQ come from the germline V gene. With 0 bases clipped from V and 0 bases from J, the junction kept 3 bases outside the gene matches. The CDR3 region has the DNA TGCGCCAGCAGCTTGGGTCCTAGCGGGAGCTCCTACGAGCAGTACTTC. Amino acid sequence: CASSLGPSGSSYEQYF. The full variable domain, rest sourced from reference TRBV5-1 and TRBJ2-7, is KAGVTQTPRYLIKTRGQQVTLSCSPISGHRSVSWYQQTPGQGLQFLFEYFSETQRNKGNFPGRFSGRQFSNSRSEMNVSTLELGDSALYLCASSLGPSGSSYEQYFGPGTRLTVT.

The chain is built from TRBV5-4 and TRBJ2-7; no definite D call. V lost 0 bases and J 4 bases, leaving 5 bases between the germline ends. The CDR3 is made up of 12 amino acids. From germline, CDR1 is SGHNT and CDR2 YYREEE (reference sequence). In DNA, the CDR3 is TGTGCCAGCAGCTTGGCCCAGTACGAGCAGTACTTC. Translating it yields CASSLAQYEQYF.

This chain connects TRBV2 to TRBJ1-1; 7 bases fit TRBD1. CDR3 size: 15 residues. V lost 6 bases, J lost 0 bases, and 7 bases stayed unmatched. Germline CDR1 reads SNHLY; CDR2 reads FYNNEI. CDR3 loop: CASREQQGLNTEAFF. The CDR3, as DNA: TGTGCCAGCAGGGAACAACAGGGGCTGAACACTGAAGCTTTCTTT.

This clone was counted ten times or more. Other nucleotide sequences in the sample specify the same CDR3. The chain joins TRBV28 to TRBJ1-2; possible D gene TRBD1, 6 bases. This CDR3 has 18 residues. In germline, CDR1 is MDHEN, CDR2 SYDVKM. V lost 4 bases and J 1 base, leaving 22 bases between the germline ends. CDR3 region: CASSSPRAGAYFNYGYTF. The CDR3 coding sequence is TGTGCCAGCAGTTCACCCCGGGCAGGGGCCTATTTTAACTATGGCTACACCTTC.

The rearrangement uses TRBV4-1 and TRBJ1-4; the match to TRBD1 covers 7 bases. Germline V gene sequence: CDR1 MGHRA, CDR2 YSYEKL. J was trimmed by 2 bases and V by 7 bases; bases with no gene match: 13. The CDR3 length is 17 residues. This CDR3 reads CASTSTGAGTTNEKLFF. The CDR3 nucleotides read TGCGCCAGCACCTCTACAGGGGCGGGGACGACTAATGAAAAACTGTTTTTT.

The chain uses TRBV9 and TRBJ2-7; a possible D gene is TRBD2 (5 bases). V was clipped by 0 bases and J by 0 bases, with 10 bases between them. The CDR3 has 15 amino acids. Germline values: CDR1 SGDLS, CDR2 YYNGEE. The DNA of the CDR3 is TGTGCCAGCAGCGTAGGAGCGGAGAGCTCCTACGAGCAGTACTTC. Encoded protein: CASSVGAESSYEQYF.

The chain uses TRBV19 and TRBJ1-1, with D perhaps matching TRBD1 (5 bases). Germline CDR1 LNHDA, CDR2 SQIVND (reference sequence). Trimming took 6 bases from V and 3 from J, leaving 20 bases between them. This CDR3 contains 16 residues. The CDR3 DNA sequence: TGTGCCAGTAGATACCTCCCCTTACAGGCCCACACTGAAGCTTTCTTT. It yields the protein CASRYLPLQAHTEAFF.

The rearrangement joins TRBV6-5 to TRBJ2-7; 7 bases fit TRBD1. The CDR3 runs 14 residues. V shed 5 bases and J 0 bases; nucleotides not matched to a gene: 4. The germline gives CDR1 MNHEY, CDR2 SVGAGI. Here the CDR3 reads CASSQTGASYEQYF. In DNA, the CDR3 is TGTGCCAGCAGTCAAACAGGGGCCTCCTACGAGCAGTACTTC.

This clone came up once. The chain is built from TRBV24-1 and TRBJ1-5; the match to TRBD1 covers 12 bases. The CDR3 is 16 residues long. CDR1 KGHDR and CDR2 SFDVKD come from the germline V gene. With 4 bases clipped from V and 4 bases from J, the junction kept 4 bases outside the gene matches. The CDR3 loop is CATSDRDRGPNQPQHF. The CDR3 nucleotides read TGTGCCACCAGTGACCGGGACAGGGGGCCTAATCAGCCCCAGCATTTT.

The chain carries TRBV4-1 and TRBJ1-2; 7 nucleotides agree with TRBD1. The CDR3 is made up of 14 amino acids. The germline gives CDR1 MGHRA, CDR2 YSYEKL. With V trimmed by 4 bases and J by 4 bases, 6 bases remained unmatched. The CDR3 sequence is CASSLGGTAYGYTF. DNA of the CDR3: TGCGCCAGCAGCCTGGGCGGGACAGCCTATGGCTACACCTTC.

CDR3 bases: TGTGCCAGCAGCTTAAATTCTATCTCCTACGAGCAGTACTTC. Translating gives CASSLNSISYEQYF. V is TRBV7-9 and J is TRBJ2-7; no clear D gene. CDR1 is SEHNR and CDR2 is FQNEAQ in the germline V gene (reference sequence). V lost 2 bases and J 0 bases, leaving 8 bases between the germline ends. The CDR3 covers 14 residues.

In this sample, this clone turned up a few times. The CDR3 nucleotides are TGTGCCAGTGGTCCCATCCGGACAGGTACTTCACTCTCTGGGGCCAACGTCCTGACTTTC. This encodes CASGPIRTGTSLSGANVLTF. The chain joins TRBV19 to TRBJ2-6, with 7 nucleotides matching TRBD1. V lost 8 bases to trimming and J lost 0 bases; unmatched junction nucleotides: 19. CDR3 size: 20 residues. Germline assignment: CDR1 LNHDA and CDR2 SQIVND (reference sequence).

This sequence joins TRBV7-8 and TRBJ1-2, with D perhaps TRBD1 (6 bases). This CDR3 spans 13 amino acids. Germline CDR1 SGHVS, CDR2 FQNEAQ. V was clipped by 5 bases and J by 2 bases, with 9 bases between them. DNA for the CDR3: TGTGCCAGCAGCGCGGACAGAAACTATGGCTACACCTTC. This sequence encodes CASSADRNYGYTF.

This chain uses TRBV5-1 with TRBJ1-4; tentatively, D is TRBD1 (5 bases). The CDR3 runs 13 residues. Trimming stripped 4 bases from V and 6 bases from J, with 10 bases between. Per germline, CDR1 SGHRS and CDR2 YFSETQ. As DNA, the CDR3 is TGCGCCAGCAGCGGAGGGGTGCATGAAAAACTGTTTTTT. This encodes CASSGGVHEKLFF.

The J gene is TRBJ1-1, the V gene TRBV2; 8 bases are a match to TRBD1. Trimming at V came to 8 bases and at J to 4 bases, leaving 6 bases not matched to a gene. Looked up from germline, CDR1 is SNHLY and CDR2 is FYNNEI. The CDR3 has 13 amino acids. CDR3 sequence reads: CASAGGQVTEAFF. CDR3 nucleotide sequence: TGTGCCAGCGCAGGGGGCCAGGTCACTGAAGCTTTCTTT. Together with reference TRBV2 and TRBJ1-1, the CDR3 gives the full variable domain: EPEVTQTPSHQVTQMGQEVILRCVPISNHLYFYWYRQILGQKVEFLVSFYNNEISEKSEIFDDQFSVERPDGSNFTLKIRSTKLEDSAMYFCASAGGQVTEAFFGQGTRLTVV.

A few counts support this clone. V is TRBV10-3 and J is TRBJ1-6; D is possibly TRBD1 (6 bases). The germline V gene has CDR1 ENHRY and CDR2 SYGVKD. Trimming left V 6 bases short and J 7 bases short, with 13 bases between. The CDR3 has 14 residues. The CDR3 spells CAIREGQPNSPLHF. In DNA form, the CDR3 reads TGTGCCATCAGGGAAGGACAGCCGAATTCACCCCTCCACTTT.

Here the CDR3 reads CASSSLTGGGETQYF. The CDR3 DNA follows: TGTGCCAGCAGCTCCCTGACAGGGGGAGGAGAGACCCAGTACTTC. This rearrangement joins TRBV5-4 to TRBJ2-5; 9 bases are shared with TRBD1. V lost 3 bases, J lost 4 bases, and 7 bases stayed unmatched. The germline CDR1 and CDR2 sequences are SGHNT and YYREEE (reference sequence). There are 15 residues in the CDR3.

J is TRBJ1-5 and V is TRBV7-9; D remains ambiguous. CDR3 length: 14 residues. The germline gives CDR1 SEHNR, CDR2 FQNEAQ (reference sequence). Trimming took 1 base from V and 1 from J, leaving 5 bases between them. CDR3: CASSLGASNQPQHF. CDR3 DNA: TGTGCCAGCAGCTTAGGCGCGAGCAATCAGCCCCAGCATTTT.

This clone has only a few counts. Other DNA variants within this sample encode the same CDR3. This sequence joins TRBV12-3 or TRBV12-4 and TRBJ1-1; D unresolved. V was clipped by 3 bases and J by 3 bases, with 5 bases between them. The CDR3 contains 12 residues. The CDR3 DNA is TGTGCCAGCAGTTTTAGCGACACTGAAGCTTTCTTT. Its translation is CASSFSDTEAFF.

CDR3 nucleotide sequence: TGTGCCAGCAGCCCCAGTACCTTCCTAGCGGGGTGGTTCTTC. This codes for CASSPSTFLAGWFF. The rearrangement links TRBV7-2 to TRBJ2-1, with 9 bases fitting TRBD2. The germline CDR1 and CDR2 sequences are SGHTA and FQGNSA. This CDR3 spans 14 amino acids. Losses at the gene ends were 5 bases for V and 15 bases for J; bases not matched to a gene: 14.

V usage is TRBV29-1 and J usage is TRBJ2-1; tentatively, D is TRBD2 (6 bases). V was trimmed by 3 bases and J by 1 base, leaving 19 bases between them. From germline, CDR1 is SQVTM and CDR2 ANQGSEA. The CDR3 is made up of 17 amino acids. The CDR3 nucleotides are TGCAGCGTTGATATGGGCCTACTAGCTGGGTCCTACAATGAGCAGTTCTTC. It encodes CSVDMGLLAGSYNEQFF.